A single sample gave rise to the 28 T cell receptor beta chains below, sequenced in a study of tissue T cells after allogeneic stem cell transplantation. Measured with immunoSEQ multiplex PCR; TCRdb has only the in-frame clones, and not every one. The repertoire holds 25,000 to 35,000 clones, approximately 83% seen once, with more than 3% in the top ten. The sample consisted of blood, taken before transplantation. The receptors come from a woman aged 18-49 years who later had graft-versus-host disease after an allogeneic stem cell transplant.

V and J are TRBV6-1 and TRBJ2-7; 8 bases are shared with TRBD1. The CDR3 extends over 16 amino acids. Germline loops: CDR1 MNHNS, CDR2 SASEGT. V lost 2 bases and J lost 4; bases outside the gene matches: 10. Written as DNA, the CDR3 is TGTGCCAGCAGTGAATTTGATGGACAGGGAGGTTACGAGCAGTACTTC. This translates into CASSEFDGQGGYEQYF.

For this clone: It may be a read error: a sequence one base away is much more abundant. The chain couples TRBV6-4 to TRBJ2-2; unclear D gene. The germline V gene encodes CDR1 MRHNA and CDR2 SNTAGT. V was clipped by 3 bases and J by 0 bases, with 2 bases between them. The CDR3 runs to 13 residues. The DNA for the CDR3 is TGTGCCAGCAGTGAGTCGAACACCGGGGAGCTGTTTTTT. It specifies CASSESNTGELFF.

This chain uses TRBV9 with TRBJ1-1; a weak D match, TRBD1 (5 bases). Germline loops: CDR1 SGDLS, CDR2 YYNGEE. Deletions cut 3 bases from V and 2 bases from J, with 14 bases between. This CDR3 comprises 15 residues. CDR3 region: CASSAYMGTNTEAFF. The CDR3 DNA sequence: TGTGCCAGCAGCGCCTACATGGGGACTAACACTGAAGCTTTCTTT.

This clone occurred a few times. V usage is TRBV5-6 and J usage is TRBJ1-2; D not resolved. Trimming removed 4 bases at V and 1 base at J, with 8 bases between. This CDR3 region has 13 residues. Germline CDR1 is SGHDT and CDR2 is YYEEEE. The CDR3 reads CASSPTLNYGYTF. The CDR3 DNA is TGTGCCAGCAGCCCGACCCTTAACTATGGCTACACCTTC.

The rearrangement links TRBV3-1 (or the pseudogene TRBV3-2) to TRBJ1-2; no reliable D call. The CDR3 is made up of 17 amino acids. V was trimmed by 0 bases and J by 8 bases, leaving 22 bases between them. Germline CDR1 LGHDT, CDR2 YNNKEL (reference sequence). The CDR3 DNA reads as TGTGCCAGCAGCCAAGATCGGGGAGAGCAATTGGATTTGGGCTACACCTTC. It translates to CASSQDRGEQLDLGYTF.

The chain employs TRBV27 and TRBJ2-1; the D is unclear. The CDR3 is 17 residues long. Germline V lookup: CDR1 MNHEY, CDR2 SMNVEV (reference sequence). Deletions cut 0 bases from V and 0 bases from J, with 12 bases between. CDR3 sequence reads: CASSLSWVMVSYNEQFF. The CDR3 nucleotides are TGTGCCAGCAGTTTATCGTGGGTCATGGTCTCCTACAATGAGCAGTTCTTC.

DNA of the CDR3: TGTGCTAGTGCCGTGGTCGGTTTGGGGGACAGCAATCAGCCCCAGCATTTT. As protein: CASAVVGLGDSNQPQHF. The chain combines TRBV12-5 with TRBJ1-5; a weak D match, TRBD1 (5 bases). The V and J ends lost 7 bases and 1 base respectively, with 20 bases between them. Germline V lookup: CDR1 LGHNT, CDR2 FRNRAP. This CDR3 spans 17 amino acids.

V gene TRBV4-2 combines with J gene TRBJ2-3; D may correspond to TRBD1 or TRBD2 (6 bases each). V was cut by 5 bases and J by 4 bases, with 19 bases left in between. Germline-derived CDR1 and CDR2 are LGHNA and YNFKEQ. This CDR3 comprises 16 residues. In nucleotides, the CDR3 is TGTGCCAGCAGCTTACGACTAGGGGGATCCGCAGATACGCAGTATTTT. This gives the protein CASSLRLGGSADTQYF.

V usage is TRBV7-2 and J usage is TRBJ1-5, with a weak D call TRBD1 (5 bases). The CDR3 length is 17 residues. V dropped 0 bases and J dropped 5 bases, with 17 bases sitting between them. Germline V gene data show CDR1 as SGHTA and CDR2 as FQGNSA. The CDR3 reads CASSLAVSGDADQPQHF. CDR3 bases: TGTGCCAGCAGCTTAGCGGTTTCTGGGGACGCCGATCAGCCCCAGCATTTT. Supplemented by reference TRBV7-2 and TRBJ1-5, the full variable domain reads GAGVSQSPSNKVTEKGKDVELRCDPISGHTALYWYRQSLGQGLEFLIYFQGNSAPDKSGLPSDRFSAERTGGSVSTLTIQRTQQEDSAVYLCASSLAVSGDADQPQHFGDGTRLSIL.

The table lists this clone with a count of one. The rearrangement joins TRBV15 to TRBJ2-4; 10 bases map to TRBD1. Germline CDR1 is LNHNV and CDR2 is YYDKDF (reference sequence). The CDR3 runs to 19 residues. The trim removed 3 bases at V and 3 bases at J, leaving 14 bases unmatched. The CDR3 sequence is CATSSTSGTGDDSKNIQYF. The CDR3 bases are TGTGCCACCAGCAGTACTTCCGGGACAGGGGACGATAGCAAAAACATTCAGTACTTC. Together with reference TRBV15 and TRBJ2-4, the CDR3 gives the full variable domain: DAMVIQNPRYQVTQFGKPVTLSCSQTLNHNVMYWYQQKSSQAPKLLFHYYDKDFNNEADTPDNFQSRRPNTSFCFLDIRSPGLGDTAMYLCATSSTSGTGDDSKNIQYFGAGTRLSVL.

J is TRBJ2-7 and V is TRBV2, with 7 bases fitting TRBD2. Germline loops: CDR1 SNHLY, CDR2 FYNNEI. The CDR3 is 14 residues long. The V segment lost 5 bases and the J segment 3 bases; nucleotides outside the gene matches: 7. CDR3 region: CASSSQGGLYEQYF. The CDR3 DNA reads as TGTGCCAGCAGTTCCCAGGGAGGGCTCTACGAGCAGTACTTC.

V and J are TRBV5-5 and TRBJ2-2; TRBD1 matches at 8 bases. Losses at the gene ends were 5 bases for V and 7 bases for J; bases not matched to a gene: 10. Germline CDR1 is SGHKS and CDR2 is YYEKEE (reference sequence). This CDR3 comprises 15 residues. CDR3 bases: TGTGCCAGCAGGGATGACAGGGGAAATAGCGGGGAGCTGTTTTTT. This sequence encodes CASRDDRGNSGELFF. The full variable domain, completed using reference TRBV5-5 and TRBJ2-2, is DAGVTQSPTHLIKTRGQQVTLRCSPISGHKSVSWYQQVLGQGPQFIFQYYEKEERGRGNFPDRFSARQFPNYSSELNVNALLLGDSALYLCASRDDRGNSGELFFGEGSRLTVL.

CDR3: CASSDTTGVHGYTF. The CDR3 DNA is TGCGCCAGCAGCGACACGACAGGGGTTCATGGCTACACCTTC. The rearrangement links TRBV5-1 to TRBJ1-2; 8 bases map to TRBD1. CDR3 length equals 14 residues. Per germline, CDR1 SGHRS and CDR2 YFSETQ. V lost 4 bases, J lost 6 bases, and 8 bases stayed unmatched.

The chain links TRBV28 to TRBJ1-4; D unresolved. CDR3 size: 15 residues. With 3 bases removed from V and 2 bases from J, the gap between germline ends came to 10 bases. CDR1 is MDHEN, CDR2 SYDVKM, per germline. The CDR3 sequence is CASSFFEVTNEKLFF. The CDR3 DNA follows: TGTGCCAGCAGTTTTTTCGAGGTGACTAATGAAAAACTGTTTTTT. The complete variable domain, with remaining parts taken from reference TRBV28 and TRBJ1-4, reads DVKVTQSSRYLVKRTGEKVFLECVQDMDHENMFWYRQDPGLGLRLIYFSYDVKMKEKGDIPEGYSVSREKKERFSLILESASTNQTSMYLCASSFFEVTNEKLFFGSGTQLSVL.

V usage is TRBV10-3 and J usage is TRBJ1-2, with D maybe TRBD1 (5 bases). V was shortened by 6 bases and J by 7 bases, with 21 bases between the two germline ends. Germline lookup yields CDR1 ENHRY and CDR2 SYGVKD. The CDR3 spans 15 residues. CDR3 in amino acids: CAIRDMGSPGSGYTF. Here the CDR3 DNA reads TGTGCCATCAGGGACATGGGGAGTCCCGGTTCTGGCTACACCTTC.

The CDR3 sequence is CASRMGRLSGNTIYF. The CDR3, as DNA: TGTGCCAGCAGGATGGGACGCCTCTCTGGAAACACCATATATTTT. The chain couples TRBV6-5 to TRBJ1-3, with D perhaps TRBD1 (5 bases). Germline CDR1 MNHEY, CDR2 SVGAGI. CDR3 length: 15 residues. The V and J ends lost 6 bases and 0 bases respectively, with 12 bases between them.

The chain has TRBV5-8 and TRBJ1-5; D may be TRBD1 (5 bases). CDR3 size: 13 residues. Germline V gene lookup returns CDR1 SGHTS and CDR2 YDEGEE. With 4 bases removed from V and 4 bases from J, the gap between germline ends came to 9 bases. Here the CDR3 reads CASSLDRNQPQHF. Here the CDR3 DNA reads TGTGCCAGCAGCCTCGACAGAAATCAGCCCCAGCATTTT.

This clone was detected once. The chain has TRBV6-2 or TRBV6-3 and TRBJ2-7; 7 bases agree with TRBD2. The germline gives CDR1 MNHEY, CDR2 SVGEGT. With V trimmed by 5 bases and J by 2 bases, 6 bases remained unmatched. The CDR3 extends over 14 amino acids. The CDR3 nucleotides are TGTGCCAGCAGTGCCGGGACTACCACCTACGAGCAGTACTTC. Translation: CASSAGTTTYEQYF.

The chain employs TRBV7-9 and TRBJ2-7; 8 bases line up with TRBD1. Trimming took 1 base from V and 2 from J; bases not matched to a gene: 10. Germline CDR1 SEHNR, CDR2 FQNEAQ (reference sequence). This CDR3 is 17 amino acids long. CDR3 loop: CASSLDPGTGGTYEQYF. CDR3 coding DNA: TGTGCCAGCAGCTTAGATCCCGGGACAGGTGGAACCTACGAGCAGTACTTC. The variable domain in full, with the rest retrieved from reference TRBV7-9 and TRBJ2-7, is DTGVSQNPRHKITKRGQNVTFRCDPISEHNRLYWYRQTLGQGPEFLTYFQNEAQLEKSRLLSDRFSAERPKGSFSTLEIQRTEQGDSAMYLCASSLDPGTGGTYEQYFGPGTRLTVT.

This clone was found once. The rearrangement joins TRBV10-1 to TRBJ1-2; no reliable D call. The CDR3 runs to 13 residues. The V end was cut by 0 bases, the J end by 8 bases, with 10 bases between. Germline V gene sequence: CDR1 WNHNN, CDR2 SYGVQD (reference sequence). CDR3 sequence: CASSESRKGGYTF. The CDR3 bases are TGCGCCAGCAGTGAGTCGAGAAAAGGAGGCTACACCTTC.

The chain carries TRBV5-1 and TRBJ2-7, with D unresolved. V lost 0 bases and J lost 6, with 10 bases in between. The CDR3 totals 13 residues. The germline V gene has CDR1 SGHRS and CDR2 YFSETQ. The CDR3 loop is CASSLEGGVEQYF. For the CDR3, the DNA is TGCGCCAGCAGCTTGGAAGGTGGGGTCGAGCAGTACTTC.

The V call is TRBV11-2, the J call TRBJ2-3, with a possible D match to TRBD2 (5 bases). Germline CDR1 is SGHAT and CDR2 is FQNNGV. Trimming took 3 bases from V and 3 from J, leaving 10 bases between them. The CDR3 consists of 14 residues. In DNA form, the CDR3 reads TGTGCCAGCAGCTTTGCTAGGGAGACAGATACGCAGTATTTT. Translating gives CASSFARETDTQYF.

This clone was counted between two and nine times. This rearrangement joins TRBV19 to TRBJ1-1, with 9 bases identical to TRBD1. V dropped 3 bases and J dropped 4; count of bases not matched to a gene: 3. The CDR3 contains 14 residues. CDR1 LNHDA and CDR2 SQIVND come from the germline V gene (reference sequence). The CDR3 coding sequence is TGTGCCAGTAGTATGGGACAGGGCATCACTGAAGCTTTCTTT. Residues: CASSMGQGITEAFF. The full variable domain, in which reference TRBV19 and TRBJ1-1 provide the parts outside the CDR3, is DGGITQSPKYLFRKEGQNVTLSCEQNLNHDAMYWYRQDPGQGLRLIYYSQIVNDFQKGDIAEGYSVSREKKESFPLTVTSAQKNPTAFYLCASSMGQGITEAFFGQGTRLTVV.

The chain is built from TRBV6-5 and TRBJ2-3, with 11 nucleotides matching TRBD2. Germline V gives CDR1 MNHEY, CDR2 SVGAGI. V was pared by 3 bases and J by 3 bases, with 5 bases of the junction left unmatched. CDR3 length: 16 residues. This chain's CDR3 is CASSYQLAGGTDTQYF. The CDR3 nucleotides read TGTGCCAGCAGTTATCAGCTAGCGGGAGGAACAGATACGCAGTATTTT.

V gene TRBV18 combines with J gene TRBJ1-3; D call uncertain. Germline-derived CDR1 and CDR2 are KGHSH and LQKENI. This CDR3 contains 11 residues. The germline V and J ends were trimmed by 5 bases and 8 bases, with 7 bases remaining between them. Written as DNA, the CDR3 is TGTGCCAGCTCAGTCCGTGACACCATATATTTT. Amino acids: CASSVRDTIYF.

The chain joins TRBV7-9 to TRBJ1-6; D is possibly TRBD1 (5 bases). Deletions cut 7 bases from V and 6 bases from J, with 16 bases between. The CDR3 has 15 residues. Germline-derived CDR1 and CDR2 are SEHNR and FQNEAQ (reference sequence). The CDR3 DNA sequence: TGTGCCAGCACCTCCCTCGGGGCCCGTAATTCACCCCTCCACTTT. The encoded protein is CASTSLGARNSPLHF.

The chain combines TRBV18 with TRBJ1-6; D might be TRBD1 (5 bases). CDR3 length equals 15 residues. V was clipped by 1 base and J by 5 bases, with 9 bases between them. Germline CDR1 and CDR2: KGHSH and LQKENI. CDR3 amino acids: CASSPRTGNNSPLHF. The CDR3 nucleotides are TGTGCCAGCTCACCACGTACAGGAAATAATTCACCCCTCCACTTT.

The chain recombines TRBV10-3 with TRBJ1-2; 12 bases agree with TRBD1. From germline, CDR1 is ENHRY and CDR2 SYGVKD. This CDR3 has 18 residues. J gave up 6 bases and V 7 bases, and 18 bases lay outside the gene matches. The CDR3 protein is CAITPSPGTGGDADGYTF. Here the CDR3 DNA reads TGTGCCATCACCCCTTCGCCCGGGACAGGGGGCGACGCGGATGGCTACACCTTC.